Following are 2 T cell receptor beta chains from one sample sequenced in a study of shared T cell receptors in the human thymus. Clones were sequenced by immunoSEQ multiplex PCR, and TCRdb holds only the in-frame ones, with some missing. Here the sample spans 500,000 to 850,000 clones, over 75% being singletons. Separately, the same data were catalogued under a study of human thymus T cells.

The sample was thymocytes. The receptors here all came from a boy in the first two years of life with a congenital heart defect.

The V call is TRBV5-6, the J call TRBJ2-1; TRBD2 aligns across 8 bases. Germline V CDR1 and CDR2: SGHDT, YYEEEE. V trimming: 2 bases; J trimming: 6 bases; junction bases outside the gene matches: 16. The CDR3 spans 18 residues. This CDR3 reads CASSFEREYMQVPNEQFF. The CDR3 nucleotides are TGTGCCAGCAGCTTTGAGCGGGAGTACATGCAGGTGCCCAATGAGCAGTTCTTC.

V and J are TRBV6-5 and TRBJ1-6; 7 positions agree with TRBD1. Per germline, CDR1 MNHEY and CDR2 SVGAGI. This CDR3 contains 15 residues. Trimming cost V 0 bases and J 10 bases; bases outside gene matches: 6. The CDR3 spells CASSYSTGTQSPLHF. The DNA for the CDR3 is TGTGCCAGCAGTTACTCGACAGGGACTCAATCACCCCTCCACTTT.